This TCR beta chain emerged from a study of T cells in Graves' hyperthyroidism and ophthalmopathy. Only a few counts were recorded for this clonotype. Germline CDR1 reads MDHEN; CDR2 reads SYDVKM. The junction had 2 bases not matched to a gene; V was cut back by 5 bases and J by 3 bases. The CDR3 loop spans 14 amino acids. The source material, RNA transcripts, was used to amplify TCR beta CDR3 regions. The TCR CDR3 first-round RT-PCR relied on the HTBI primer set. One entry per CDR3 protein results from TCRdb running MiXCR on the multiplex PCR reads. In the table there are hundreds of thousands of distinct CDR3 sequences, 11% to 15% of which are singletons.

This clonotype was obtained from a woman in her late teens or twenties with Graves' hyperthyroidism. Input material: blood. This chain uses TRBV28 with TRBJ2-2, with 8 bases that match TRBD1. In DNA, the CDR3 is TGTGCCAGCAGTCCAGGGGGCGACACCGGGGAGCTGTTTTTT. Amino acids: CASSPGGDTGELFF.